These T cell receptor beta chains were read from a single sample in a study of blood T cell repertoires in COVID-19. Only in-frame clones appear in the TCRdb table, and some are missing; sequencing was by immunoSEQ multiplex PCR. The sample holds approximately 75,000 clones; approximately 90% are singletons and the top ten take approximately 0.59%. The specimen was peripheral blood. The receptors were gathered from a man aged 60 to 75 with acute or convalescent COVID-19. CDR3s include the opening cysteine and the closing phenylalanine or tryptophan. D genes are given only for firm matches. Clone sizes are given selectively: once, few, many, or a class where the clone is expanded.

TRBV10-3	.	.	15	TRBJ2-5	TGTGCCATCAGTGAGGTGGGGGGGGCCGGAGGGACCCAGTACTTC	CAISEVGGAGGTQYF
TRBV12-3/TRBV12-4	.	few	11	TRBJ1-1	TGTGCCAGCAGTTTAGCCGTAGGACAGATATTT	CASSLAVGQIF
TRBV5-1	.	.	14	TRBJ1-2	TGCGCCAGCAGCCTCCCCCTTCAGGGCTATGGCTACACCTTC	CASSLPLQGYGYTF
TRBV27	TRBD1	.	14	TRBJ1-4	TGTGCCAGCAGTGTGACAGGGGGTTATGAAAAACTGTTTTTT	CASSVTGGYEKLFF
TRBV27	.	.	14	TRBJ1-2	TGTGCCAGCAGTTTGAAGGGGCCGTGGAATGGCTACACCTTC	CASSLKGPWNGYTF
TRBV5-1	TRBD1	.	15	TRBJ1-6	TGCGCCAGCAGCTTGAATACAGGGGGGGATTCACCCCTCCACTTT	CASSLNTGGDSPLHF
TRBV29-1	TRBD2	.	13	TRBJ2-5	TGCAGCGTTGTACTAGCGGGGGTAGAGACCCAGTACTTC	CSVVLAGVETQYF
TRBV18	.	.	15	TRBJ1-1	TGTGCCAGCTCAGCGGCGGCAGAGGGAACGGGTGAAGCTTTCTTT	CASSAAAEGTGEAFF
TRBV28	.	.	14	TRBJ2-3	TGTGCCAGCAGTTTATATGGGGGAGGAGATACGCAGTATTTT	CASSLYGGGDTQYF
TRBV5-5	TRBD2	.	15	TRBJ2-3	TGTGCCAGCAGCTTCGCACTAGCGGGGACAGATACGCAGTATTTT	CASSFALAGTDTQYF
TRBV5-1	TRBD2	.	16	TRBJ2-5	TGCGCCAGCAGCTCCGGGGGGGGACCCCCAGCAGAGACCCAGTACTTC	CASSSGGGPPAETQYF
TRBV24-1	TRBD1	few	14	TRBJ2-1	TGTGCCACCAGTGAGACAGGGGGTATAAATGAGCAGTTCTTC	CATSETGGINEQFF
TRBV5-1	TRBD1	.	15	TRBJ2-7	TGCGCCAGCAGCGAGGGACAGGGTGGTGTCTACGAGCAGTACTTC	CASSEGQGGVYEQYF
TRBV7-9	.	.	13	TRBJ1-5	TGTGCCAGCAGCTTAATACAGGGCCAGCCCCAGCATTTT	CASSLIQGQPQHF
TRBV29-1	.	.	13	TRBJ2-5	TGCAGCGTGACAGGCGCTGCTCAAGAGACCCAGTACTTC	CSVTGAAQETQYF
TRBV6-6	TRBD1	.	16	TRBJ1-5	TGTGCCAGCAGTTACTCCGGGACAGGGGTCGGTCAGCCCCAGCATTTT	CASSYSGTGVGQPQHF
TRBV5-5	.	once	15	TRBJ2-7	TGTGCCAGCAGCTTTGGGAGGGGGGTGCCCGACGAGCAGTACTTC	CASSFGRGVPDEQYF
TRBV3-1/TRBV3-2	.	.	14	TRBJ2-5	TGTGCCAGCAGCCAAGGTCGGCGGGGAGAGACCCAGTACTTC	CASSQGRRGETQYF
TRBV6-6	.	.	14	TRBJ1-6	TGTGCCGTAACAGACAGCTCCTATAATTCACCCCTCCACTTT	CAVTDSSYNSPLHF
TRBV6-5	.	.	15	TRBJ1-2	TGTGCCAGCAGCACAAGCCCAGGCCTTAACTATGGCTACACCTTC	CASSTSPGLNYGYTF